These 26 T cell receptor beta chains were sequenced from one sample in a study. TCRdb reanalysed the 5' RACE reads using MiXCR and keeps one entry per CDR3 protein. The repertoire has more than 55,000 distinct CDR3 sequences, roughly 25% of them found once; the top ten carry less than 2.5%. Tregs were sorted as CD4+CD25+CD127-/low cells. Sequencing was carried out using tumor-infiltrating Tregs sorted from the breast tumor. The receptors derive from a female donor with breast cancer.

A few counts support this clonotype. The V call is TRBV12-3 or TRBV12-4, the J call TRBJ1-5, with D uncertain. This CDR3 has 13 residues. V was cut by 7 bases and J by 3 bases, with 10 bases left in between. CDR3: CASTEQDNQPQHF. In nucleotides, the CDR3 is TGTGCCAGCACCGAACAAGACAATCAGCCCCAGCATTTT.

This clonotype was seen only a few times. This rearrangement joins TRBV28 to TRBJ1-3; D remains ambiguous. From germline, CDR1 is MDHEN and CDR2 SYDVKM. This CDR3 is built from 14 residues. The ends were cut back, 3 bases at V and 7 bases at J, with 13 bases in the middle. The CDR3 spells CASSFEGLRNTIYF. CDR3 nucleotides: TGTGCCAGCAGTTTTGAAGGGCTTAGGAACACCATATATTTT.

This rearrangement joins TRBV18 to TRBJ1-6, with D possibly TRBD1 on 5 matching bases. V gave up 3 bases and J gave up 8 bases, with 17 bases separating them. The CDR3 loop spans 16 amino acids. Germline V gene lookup returns CDR1 KGHSH and CDR2 LQKENI. The CDR3 loop reads CASSPQVGGRDSPLHF. For the CDR3, the DNA is TGTGCCAGCTCACCTCAGGTGGGGGGAAGGGATTCACCCCTCCACTTT. The variable domain in full, completed from reference TRBV18 and TRBJ1-6, reads NAGVMQNPRHLVRRRGQEARLRCSPMKGHSHVYWYRQLPEEGLKFMVYLQKENIIDESGMPKERFSAEFPKEGPSILRIQQVVRGDSAAYFCASSPQVGGRDSPLHFGNGTRLTVT.

This clonotype was counted at least ten times. The chain combines TRBV4-3 with TRBJ2-7; 9 bases agree with TRBD2. This CDR3 comprises 17 residues. In germline, CDR1 is LGHNA, CDR2 YSLEER. Trimming cost V 0 bases and J 4 bases; bases outside gene matches: 10. The CDR3 bases are TGCGCCAGCAGCCAAGAAGATATCCTAGCGGGAAAATACGAGCAGTACTTC. It codes for CASSQEDILAGKYEQYF.

The gene calls are TRBV5-1 and TRBJ2-2; D gene ambiguous. V was pared by 0 bases and J by 0 bases, with 9 bases between. The germline V gene encodes CDR1 SGHRS and CDR2 YFSETQ. The CDR3 runs to 16 residues. The CDR3 here is CASSLGARTNTGELFF. The DNA for the CDR3 is TGCGCCAGCAGCTTGGGTGCGCGAACGAACACCGGGGAGCTGTTTTTT.

This clonotype is judged medium-sized. This chain uses TRBV20-1 with TRBJ1-1; the D is unclear. Per the germline V gene, CDR1 is DFQATT and CDR2 is SNEGSKA (reference sequence). This CDR3 spans 12 amino acids. V lost 2 bases, J lost 1 base, and 5 bases lay in between. The CDR3 region is CSARRSNTEAFF. The CDR3 DNA reads TGCAGTGCTAGAAGGTCGAACACTGAAGCTTTCTTT.

The chain recombines TRBV6-5 with TRBJ2-7, with 11 bases that match TRBD1. This CDR3 spans 16 amino acids. Germline CDR1 MNHEY, CDR2 SVGAGI. Trimming at V came to 8 bases and at J to 0 bases, leaving 9 bases not matched to a gene. CDR3: CASGGTGGISSYEQYF. CDR3 coding DNA: TGTGCCAGCGGCGGGACAGGGGGTATTAGCTCCTACGAGCAGTACTTC.

This clonotype came up a few times. The gene calls are TRBV19 and TRBJ1-5; D gene unclear. Between the trimmed V and J ends, which lost 2 bases and 6 bases, there was a span of 8 bases. Germline loops: CDR1 LNHDA, CDR2 SQIVND (reference sequence). This CDR3 comprises 13 residues. The CDR3 loop is CASSIQVIQPQHF. The CDR3 coding sequence is TGTGCCAGTAGTATACAGGTCATTCAGCCCCAGCATTTT.

This sequence joins TRBV3-1 and TRBJ1-1; the D is unclear. The CDR3 runs 15 residues. V lost 6 bases to trimming and J lost 1 base, with 15 bases between them. Per the germline V gene, CDR1 is LGHDT and CDR2 is YNNKEL (reference sequence). CDR3 nucleotides: TGTGCCAGCAGGCCATTGACCACGGGGAACACTGAAGCTTTCTTT. This sequence encodes CASRPLTTGNTEAFF.

The count of this clonotype is one. A single base separates this from a much larger clone, so it may be a read error. The V call is TRBV6-2 or TRBV6-3, the J call TRBJ2-7; D gene unclear. The CDR3 covers 13 residues. The germline gives CDR1 MNHEY, CDR2 SVGEGT. CDR3 protein: CVSSRGRAYEQYF. The DNA of the CDR3 is TGTGTCAGCAGTCGTGGCAGAGCCTACGAGCAGTACTTC.

The chain recombines TRBV28 with TRBJ2-1, with 12 nucleotides matching TRBD2. Germline CDR1 and CDR2: MDHEN and SYDVKM. This CDR3 is built from 16 residues. J gave up 2 bases and V 4 bases, and 3 bases lay outside the gene matches. This CDR3 is CASSSASGRAYNEQFF. CDR3 nucleotide sequence: TGTGCCAGCAGTTCGGCTAGCGGGAGGGCCTACAATGAGCAGTTCTTC.

This clonotype has more than one count but fewer than ten. The chain couples TRBV28 to TRBJ2-3; unclear D gene. With 5 bases removed from V and 2 bases from J, the gap between germline ends came to 8 bases. Germline loops: CDR1 MDHEN, CDR2 SYDVKM. This CDR3 has 13 residues. CDR3 loop: CASSPSTTDTQYF. The CDR3 DNA is TGTGCCAGCAGTCCTTCCACCACAGATACGCAGTATTTT.

This clonotype was seen many times. The J gene is TRBJ2-4, the V gene TRBV21-1. TRBV21-1 is an annotated pseudogene. This CDR3 is 13 amino acids long. In DNA, the CDR3 is TGTGCCAGTTTGGGTGTGGCCAAAAACATTCAGTACTTC. The encoded protein is CASLGVAKNIQYF.

This clonotype has at least ten counts. This chain connects TRBV7-9 to TRBJ1-4; D is unclear. V gave up 5 bases and J gave up 1 base, with 14 bases separating them. Germline V gene sequence: CDR1 SEHNR, CDR2 FQNEAQ (reference sequence). The CDR3 runs 16 residues. CDR3 residues: CASSPRPRVTNEKLFF. The CDR3 nucleotides read TGTGCCAGCAGCCCCCGCCCGAGGGTAACTAATGAAAAACTGTTTTTT. The full variable domain, in which reference TRBV7-9 and TRBJ1-4 provide the parts outside the CDR3, is DTGVSQNPRHKITKRGQNVTFRCDPISEHNRLYWYRQTLGQGPEFLTYFQNEAQLEKSRLLSDRFSAERPKGSFSTLEIQRTEQGDSAMYLCASSPRPRVTNEKLFFGSGTQLSVL.

In this sample, this clonotype turned up many times. The J gene is TRBJ1-5, the V gene TRBV15; D is unclear. This CDR3 contains 15 residues. V was shortened by 0 bases and J by 8 bases, with 14 bases between the two germline ends. The germline CDR1 and CDR2 sequences are LNHNV and YYDKDF (reference sequence). CDR3 DNA sequence: TGTGCCACCAGCAGAGATCAAGTAGGTGGTAAGCCCCAGCATTTT. This encodes CATSRDQVGGKPQHF.

This clonotype has just a few counts. The chain uses TRBV5-6 and TRBJ1-5, with D perhaps TRBD1 (6 bases). CDR1 is SGHDT and CDR2 is YYEEEE in the germline V gene. The V and J ends lost 0 bases and 8 bases respectively, with 12 bases between them. The CDR3 is 14 amino acids. The CDR3 DNA reads as TGTGCCAGCAGCTTGGACGGCAGGGGAAAGCCCCAGCATTTT. Translating gives CASSLDGRGKPQHF.

The table lists this clonotype with a few counts. CDR3 DNA sequence: TGTGCCAGCAGTGAAGTAGCGAACACCGGGGAGCTGTTTTTT. It specifies CASSEVANTGELFF. The chain employs TRBV25-1 and TRBJ2-2; D is unresolved. Trimming left V 2 bases short and J 0 bases short, with 4 bases between. From germline, CDR1 is MGHDK and CDR2 SYGVNS. The CDR3 is 14 amino acids.

As concerns this clonotype: Given a much more abundant clone one base away, this may be a read error. Since no conserved phenylalanine or tryptophan closes the CDR3, a read error is the likely cause. V usage is TRBV15 and J usage is TRBJ2-6; weak D call: TRBD1 (5 bases). Germline assignment: CDR1 LNHNV and CDR2 YYDKDF (reference sequence). This CDR3 spans 15 amino acids. V was cut by 2 bases and J by 3 bases, with 8 bases left in between. CDR3 loop: CATSRQGGGANVLTL. The DNA for the CDR3 is TGTGCCACCAGCAGACAGGGTGGTGGGGCCAACGTCCTGACTCTC.

As for this clonotype: In this CDR3 the conserved last residue, phenylalanine or tryptophan, is missing, so a read error is likely. The genes are TRBV4-1 and TRBJ2-3; 7 bases line up with TRBD2. CDR3 length: 17 amino acids. J was trimmed by 6 bases and V by 1 base; bases with no gene match: 13. Germline-derived CDR1 and CDR2 are MGHRA and YSYEKL. As DNA, the CDR3 is TGCGCCAGCAGCCAAGTGGGGCGGGAGAAGGTCTGGGATACGCAGTATTCT. This translates into CASSQVGREKVWDTQYS.

This clonotype was seen a few times. The gene calls are TRBV3-1 and TRBJ1-1, with a possible D match to TRBD1 (5 bases). The CDR3 is 14 amino acids. Per germline, CDR1 LGHDT and CDR2 YNNKEL (reference sequence). Trimming left V 6 bases short and J 6 bases short, with 17 bases between. DNA for the CDR3: TGTGCCAGCAGAAAAACGGCGGGGGATTCTGAAGCTTTCTTT. Its protein product is CASRKTAGDSEAFF.

This clonotype was recorded at least ten times. The chain's CDR3 is CASSLPGVVNEQFF. CDR3 coding DNA: TGTGCCAGCAGCTTACCGGGAGTGGTCAATGAGCAGTTCTTC. The chain combines TRBV7-3 with TRBJ2-1; D is possibly TRBD2 (6 bases). The CDR3 sequence is 14 residues long. Germline V gives CDR1 SGHTA, CDR2 FQGTGA. Trimming took 2 bases from V and 6 from J, leaving 11 bases between them.

Many counts were recorded for this clonotype. V and J are TRBV6-5 and TRBJ1-1; D is possibly TRBD1 (6 bases). The CDR3 runs to 13 residues. Germline CDR1 MNHEY, CDR2 SVGAGI. Trimming took off 6 bases at V and 11 bases at J, with 19 bases between the two ends. The CDR3 protein is CASRNPQGTEAFF. In DNA, the CDR3 is TGTGCCAGCAGGAACCCACAGGGAACGGAGGCTTTCTTT.

V gene TRBV5-6 combines with J gene TRBJ2-6; the D is unclear. Germline V gene data show CDR1 as SGHDT and CDR2 as YYEEEE. V was shortened by 0 bases and J by 0 bases, with 10 bases between the two germline ends. This CDR3 comprises 17 residues. The CDR3 sequence: CASSLAGPSSGANVLTF. DNA of the CDR3: TGTGCCAGCAGCTTGGCAGGCCCGAGCTCTGGGGCCAACGTCCTGACTTTC.

The rearrangement links TRBV7-8 to TRBJ2-1; D uncertain. Germline V CDR1 and CDR2: SGHVS, FQNEAQ. V was pared by 5 bases and J by 6 bases, with 20 bases between. The CDR3 is made up of 16 amino acids. The CDR3 here is CASSPEWGKGGNEQFF. The DNA of the CDR3 is TGTGCCAGCAGCCCAGAGTGGGGAAAGGGTGGCAATGAGCAGTTCTTC. The variable domain in full, with the rest retrieved from reference TRBV7-8 and TRBJ2-1, is GAGVSQSPRYKVAKRGQDVALRCDPISGHVSLFWYQQALGQGPEFLTYFQNEAQLDKSGLPSDRFFAERPEGSVSTLKIQRTQQEDSAVYLCASSPEWGKGGNEQFFGPGTRLTVL.

V usage is TRBV7-9 and J usage is TRBJ1-1; D possibly corresponds to TRBD1 (6 bases). CDR1 and CDR2 (germline): SEHNR, FQNEAQ (reference sequence). The CDR3 totals 16 residues. Trimming cost V 10 bases and J 3 bases, with 24 bases left between them. CDR3 protein: CANTKPPGGRYTEAFF. The DNA for the CDR3 is TGTGCCAACACCAAACCCCCGGGGGGGCGTTACACTGAAGCTTTCTTT.

This chain joins TRBV12-3 or TRBV12-4 and TRBJ1-2, with TRBD1 identical over 7 bases. The trim removed 5 bases at V and 1 base at J, leaving 7 bases unmatched. The CDR3 spans 15 residues. As DNA, the CDR3 is TGTGCCAGCAGTCCTTCTGGACAGGATAACTATGGCTACACCTTC. Protein: CASSPSGQDNYGYTF.